The 28 T cell receptor beta chains listed next were all sequenced from one sample in a study of T cell repertoires in cytomegalovirus infection. Their target antigens are unknown. TCRdb reanalysed the reads using MiXCR and keeps one entry per CDR3 protein. The sample yields about 68,000 distinct CDR3 sequences, 20% to 25% seen once. Sample: PBMCs, sequenced either directly or after in vitro stimulation (not recorded which). These receptors all come from a human donor in good health (CMV status not recorded). Some clones in this sample may be carry-over from other donors' samples.

The rearrangement joins TRBV6-1 to TRBJ2-7; no definite D call. The V end lost 6 bases, the J end lost 0 bases, and 6 bases lay between the germline ends. CDR1 MNHNS and CDR2 SASEGT come from the germline V gene. The CDR3 sequence is 12 residues long. CDR3 DNA: TGTGCCAGCAGCTGGGGCTCCTACGAGCAGTACTTC. This sequence encodes CASSWGSYEQYF.

This rearrangement joins TRBV12-3 or TRBV12-4 to TRBJ2-1; TRBD2 aligns across 8 bases. There are 15 residues in the CDR3. V was pared by 2 bases and J by 7 bases, with 7 bases of the junction left unmatched. The CDR3 DNA sequence: TGTGCCAGCAGTTTACTGCTAGCGGGCGGGAATGAGCAGTTCTTC. Encoded protein: CASSLLLAGGNEQFF.

This clonotype was recorded a few times. The chain employs TRBV28 and TRBJ2-7, with unresolved D. The V gene lost 7 bases and the J gene lost 1 base, with 14 bases spanning the gap. The CDR3 is made up of 14 amino acids. Germline V gene sequence: CDR1 MDHEN, CDR2 SYDVKM. CDR3 nucleotides: TGTGCCAGCACCCCACGTCAGATATCCTACGAGCAGTACTTC. It codes for CASTPRQISYEQYF.

The V and J genes are TRBV5-1 and TRBJ2-5; D uncertain. Looked up from germline, CDR1 is SGHRS and CDR2 is YFSETQ. The CDR3 is made up of 14 amino acids. Trimming shortened V by 5 bases and J by 0 bases, and 11 bases separated the two germline ends. Here the CDR3 reads CASRFFGNQETQYF. CDR3 in DNA: TGCGCCAGCAGATTTTTTGGGAACCAAGAGACCCAGTACTTC.

This chain's CDR3 is CASSPLDGHFSTRINEQFF. In nucleotides, the CDR3 is TGTGCCAGCTCCCCCCTCGACGGTCACTTCTCCACACGGATCAATGAGCAGTTCTTC. The rearrangement links TRBV6-2 or TRBV6-3 to TRBJ2-1, with D unclear. The CDR3 extends over 19 amino acids. CDR1 is MNHEY, CDR2 SVGEGT, per germline. V was trimmed by 8 bases and J by 6 bases, leaving 32 bases between them.

The chain has TRBV6-1 and TRBJ2-3; perhaps TRBD2 as D (6 bases). Germline CDR1 and CDR2: MNHNS and SASEGT. Trimming pared 2 bases from V and 5 bases from J, leaving 14 bases between. The CDR3 consists of 15 residues. CDR3 protein: CASSEMAAGGDTQYF. CDR3 coding DNA: TGTGCCAGCAGTGAAATGGCAGCCGGGGGAGATACGCAGTATTTT.

There are a few counts of this clonotype. The gene calls are TRBV6-8 and TRBJ2-2; D is possibly TRBD1 (6 bases). In germline, CDR1 is MNHGY, CDR2 SAAAGT. Deletions cut 4 bases from V and 1 base from J, with 25 bases between. The CDR3 runs to 20 residues. The DNA of the CDR3 is TGTGCCAGCAGTTTGTTTCCCGACAGGATCCCCACGCAGAACACCGGGGAGCTGTTTTTT. It codes for CASSLFPDRIPTQNTGELFF.

The chain has TRBV28 and TRBJ2-7; D is ambiguous. The germline gives CDR1 MDHEN, CDR2 SYDVKM. The length of the CDR3 is 14 residues. V lost 2 bases, J lost 3 bases, and 11 bases lay in between. In nucleotides, the CDR3 is TGTGCCAGCAGTTTAAGGAGCTCCTACTACGAGCAGTACTTC. Amino acid sequence: CASSLRSSYYEQYF. The full variable domain, with the rest looked up from reference TRBV28 and TRBJ2-7, is DVKVTQSSRYLVKRTGEKVFLECVQDMDHENMFWYRQDPGLGLRLIYFSYDVKMKEKGDIPEGYSVSREKKERFSLILESASTNQTSMYLCASSLRSSYYEQYFGPGTRLTVT.

CDR3 sequence (DNA): TGTGCCACCAGCAGAGATGGACTCGACAGGGGCTCTGGCTACACCTTC. Its translation is CATSRDGLDRGSGYTF. This chain connects TRBV15 to TRBJ1-2, with 8 nucleotides matching TRBD1. In germline, CDR1 is LNHNV, CDR2 YYDKDF (reference sequence). V lost 0 bases to trimming and J lost 7 bases; unmatched junction nucleotides: 10. The CDR3 sequence is 16 residues long.

This clonotype occurred many times. The rearrangement links TRBV7-2 to TRBJ2-5; tentative D call: TRBD2 (6 bases). This CDR3 spans 15 amino acids. Between the trimmed V and J ends, which lost 0 bases and 5 bases, there was a span of 13 bases. Germline assignment: CDR1 SGHTA and CDR2 FQGNSA. CDR3 sequence reads: CASSLAGTASETQYF. The CDR3 coding sequence is TGTGCCAGCAGCTTAGCGGGGACTGCAAGCGAGACCCAGTACTTC.

The chain employs TRBV7-2 and TRBJ2-5; perhaps TRBD1 as D (6 bases). Germline V lookup: CDR1 SGHTA, CDR2 FQGNSA. The CDR3 is made up of 14 amino acids. V lost 5 bases and J 2 bases, leaving 12 bases between the germline ends. The CDR3 region is CASSLRGQQETQYF. The CDR3 coding sequence is TGTGCCAGCAGCCTCCGGGGACAACAAGAGACCCAGTACTTC.

The chain combines TRBV12-3 or TRBV12-4 with TRBJ2-3; weak D call: TRBD2 (5 bases). V shed 6 bases and J shed 1 base, with 14 bases lying between them. This CDR3 is built from 15 residues. CDR3 residues: CASRLGFFGTDTQYF. The CDR3 bases are TGTGCCAGCAGACTAGGGTTTTTCGGCACAGATACGCAGTATTTT.

Turning to this clonotype: With a much larger clone just one base away, this may be a read error. This chain joins TRBV7-6 and TRBJ2-2, with 10 bases matching TRBD1. CDR1 and CDR2 from the germline V gene are SGHVS and FNYEAQ. V shed 5 bases and J 4 bases; nucleotides not matched to a gene: 7. This CDR3 is 16 amino acids long. The CDR3 DNA sequence: TGTGCCAGCAGCCGCAGACAGGGGGCGAGCACCGGGGAGCTGTTTTTT. This gives the protein CASSRRQGASTGELFF.

The rearrangement links TRBV28 to TRBJ1-1; D remains ambiguous. The CDR3 is 17 amino acids. Trimming took 1 base from V and 0 from J, leaving 15 bases between them. The germline CDR1 and CDR2 sequences are MDHEN and SYDVKM. In DNA, the CDR3 is TGTGCCAGCAGTTTATCCGGCATAGCGAAGCTGAACACTGAAGCTTTCTTT. As protein: CASSLSGIAKLNTEAFF. The full variable domain, rest sourced from reference TRBV28 and TRBJ1-1, is DVKVTQSSRYLVKRTGEKVFLECVQDMDHENMFWYRQDPGLGLRLIYFSYDVKMKEKGDIPEGYSVSREKKERFSLILESASTNQTSMYLCASSLSGIAKLNTEAFFGQGTRLTVV.

This clonotype was counted only a few times. The chain uses TRBV20-1 and TRBJ1-4; 8 bases are a match to TRBD1. Per germline, CDR1 DFQATT and CDR2 SNEGSKA (reference sequence). CDR3 size: 16 residues. Germline trimming cut 2 bases from V and 6 bases from J; bases unmatched to any gene: 11. In nucleotides, the CDR3 is TGCAGTGCTAGACCAATAGACAGGGGCGGGGATGAAAAACTGTTTTTT. This gives the protein CSARPIDRGGDEKLFF.

The table lists this clonotype with many counts. Its ends do not fully match the called genes, so a read error is possible. The J gene is TRBJ2-3, the V gene TRBV12-3 or TRBV12-4, with 8 bases lining up with TRBD1. The length of the CDR3 is 16 residues. The CDR3 region has the DNA TGTGCCAGCAGTGTAGCCGGGACAGGAGACACAGATACGCAGTATTTT. It translates to CASSVAGTGDTDTQYF.

This clonotype was counted between two and nine times. The CDR3 spells CASSRGTSEYEQYF. The CDR3 DNA reads as TGTGCCAGCAGCCGCGGGACTAGCGAATACGAGCAGTACTTC. The chain has TRBV12-3 or TRBV12-4 and TRBJ2-7; 10 bases line up with TRBD2. The CDR3 has 14 amino acids. V lost 6 bases, J lost 4 bases, and 6 bases stayed unmatched.

In its sample, this clonotype was seen many times. J is TRBJ2-2 and V is TRBV7-3, with a weak D call TRBD1 (5 bases). Trimming took 2 bases from V and 0 from J, leaving 10 bases between them. CDR1 SGHTA and CDR2 FQGTGA come from the germline V gene. The CDR3 spans 16 residues. CDR3 region: CASSLGQGTNTGELFF. CDR3 nucleotides: TGTGCCAGCAGCTTAGGTCAGGGTACGAACACCGGGGAGCTGTTTTTT.

This chain links TRBV7-2 with TRBJ2-5; 7 nucleotides match TRBD1. CDR1 is SGHTA, CDR2 FQGNSA, per germline. J lost 5 bases, V lost 1 base, and 10 bases had no gene match. The CDR3 runs 16 residues. This chain's CDR3 is CASSLEGAGSSETQYF. For the CDR3, the DNA is TGTGCCAGCAGCTTAGAGGGGGCAGGTAGCTCGGAGACCCAGTACTTC.

This chain connects TRBV11-2 to TRBJ1-1; a possible D gene is TRBD1 (5 bases). The V gene's germline CDR1 is SGHAT and CDR2 FQNNGV. There are 14 residues in the CDR3. V was pared by 5 bases and J by 5 bases, with 15 bases between. CDR3 in amino acids: CASSLDRLGTEAFF. The CDR3 DNA reads TGTGCCAGCAGCCTTGACAGACTTGGGACTGAAGCTTTCTTT.

This clonotype was seen only once. No conserved phenylalanine or tryptophan ends this CDR3, so it is likely a read error. J is TRBJ1-5 and V is TRBV12-3 or TRBV12-4, with a weak D call TRBD1 (5 bases). The CDR3 contains 13 residues. Trimming pared 5 bases from V and 4 bases from J, leaving 9 bases between. CDR3 sequence: CASSPRQNQPQHL. The CDR3 nucleotides are TGTGCCAGCAGTCCTCGACAGAATCAGCCCCAGCATCTT.

This clonotype was seen only a few times. This sequence joins TRBV4-3 and TRBJ2-7; weak D call: TRBD1 (6 bases). The CDR3 is 14 amino acids. Trimming removed 1 base from V and 5 bases from J, with 12 bases in between. Germline CDR1 LGHNA, CDR2 YSLEER. The CDR3 DNA follows: TGCGCCAGCAGCCAAGGGATAAGGGGGAACGAGCAGTACGTC. Encoded protein: CASSQGIRGNEQYV.

CDR3 in DNA: TGTGCCAGCAGTTTGAGTAGCGGCTACAATGAGCAGTTCTTC. Residues: CASSLSSGYNEQFF. The V and J genes are TRBV12-3 or TRBV12-4 and TRBJ2-1; a weak D match, TRBD2 (6 bases). The CDR3 spans 14 residues. Trimming cost V 3 bases and J 3 bases, with 9 bases left between them.

V is TRBV2 and J is TRBJ1-2; 7 positions agree with TRBD1. The V and J ends lost 3 bases and 0 bases, in that order; junction bases with no gene match: 10. Germline-derived CDR1 and CDR2 are SNHLY and FYNNEI. The CDR3 consists of 17 residues. This CDR3 reads CASSDSGWDRPNYGYTF. Written as DNA, the CDR3 is TGTGCCAGCAGTGATTCAGGTTGGGACAGACCTAACTATGGCTACACCTTC. The variable domain in full, completed from reference TRBV2 and TRBJ1-2, reads EPEVTQTPSHQVTQMGQEVILRCVPISNHLYFYWYRQILGQKVEFLVSFYNNEISEKSEIFDDQFSVERPDGSNFTLKIRSTKLEDSAMYFCASSDSGWDRPNYGYTFGSGTRLTVV.

This clonotype was seen a handful of times. The chain carries TRBV27 and TRBJ2-7, with a tentative D call TRBD1 (5 bases). Trimming took off 3 bases at V and 1 base at J, with 10 bases between the two ends. The CDR3 length is 14 residues. CDR1 is MNHEY and CDR2 is SMNVEV in the germline V gene (reference sequence). The CDR3 sequence: CASSFKGYSYEQYF. The CDR3 nucleotides are TGTGCCAGCAGTTTTAAGGGGTATTCCTACGAGCAGTACTTC.

This clonotype was found a few times. The chain uses TRBV24-1 and TRBJ2-3; D possibly corresponds to TRBD1 (6 bases). Trimming left V 4 bases short and J 1 base short, with 14 bases between. Germline CDR1 reads KGHDR; CDR2 reads SFDVKD. The CDR3 runs 16 residues. CDR3 protein: CATSERGTGRTDTQYF. The CDR3 DNA reads as TGTGCCACCAGTGAGAGGGGGACCGGCCGCACAGATACGCAGTATTTT.

This clonotype came up a few times. The chain uses TRBV6-5 and TRBJ1-5, with D unresolved. The V gene lost 10 bases and the J gene lost 5 bases, with 15 bases spanning the gap. This CDR3 has 13 amino acids. Per germline, CDR1 MNHEY and CDR2 SVGAGI. The CDR3 region has the DNA TGTGCCACCGCCAGGACGATAGATCAGCCCCAGCATTTT. It yields the protein CATARTIDQPQHF.

The V call is TRBV7-2, the J call TRBJ2-7; D may match TRBD1 or TRBD2 (6 bases each). Trimming removed 1 base at V and 3 bases at J, with 16 bases between. In germline, CDR1 is SGHTA, CDR2 FQGNSA. The CDR3 spans 16 residues. CDR3 amino acids: CASSLGRGRANYEQYF. The CDR3 DNA reads TGTGCCAGCAGCTTAGGCCGGGGGCGGGCAAACTACGAGCAGTACTTC. The full variable domain, completed using reference TRBV7-2 and TRBJ2-7, is GAGVSQSPSNKVTEKGKDVELRCDPISGHTALYWYRQSLGQGLEFLIYFQGNSAPDKSGLPSDRFSAERTGGSVSTLTIQRTQQEDSAVYLCASSLGRGRANYEQYFGPGTRLTVT.